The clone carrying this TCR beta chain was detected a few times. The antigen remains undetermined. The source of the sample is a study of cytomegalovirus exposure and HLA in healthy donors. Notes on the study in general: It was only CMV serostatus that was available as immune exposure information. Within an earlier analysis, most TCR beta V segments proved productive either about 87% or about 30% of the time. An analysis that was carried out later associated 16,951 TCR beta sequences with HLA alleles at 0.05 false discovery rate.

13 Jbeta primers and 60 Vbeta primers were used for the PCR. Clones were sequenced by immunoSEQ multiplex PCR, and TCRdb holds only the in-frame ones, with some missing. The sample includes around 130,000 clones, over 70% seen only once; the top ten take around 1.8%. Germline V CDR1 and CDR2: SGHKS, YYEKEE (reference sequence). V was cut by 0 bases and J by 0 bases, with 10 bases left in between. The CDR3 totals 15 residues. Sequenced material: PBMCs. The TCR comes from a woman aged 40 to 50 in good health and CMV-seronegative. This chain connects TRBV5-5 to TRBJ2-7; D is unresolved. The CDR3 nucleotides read TGTGCCAGCAGCTTGGGGTCGTCTAGCTCCTACGAGCAGTACTTC. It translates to CASSLGSSSSYEQYF.